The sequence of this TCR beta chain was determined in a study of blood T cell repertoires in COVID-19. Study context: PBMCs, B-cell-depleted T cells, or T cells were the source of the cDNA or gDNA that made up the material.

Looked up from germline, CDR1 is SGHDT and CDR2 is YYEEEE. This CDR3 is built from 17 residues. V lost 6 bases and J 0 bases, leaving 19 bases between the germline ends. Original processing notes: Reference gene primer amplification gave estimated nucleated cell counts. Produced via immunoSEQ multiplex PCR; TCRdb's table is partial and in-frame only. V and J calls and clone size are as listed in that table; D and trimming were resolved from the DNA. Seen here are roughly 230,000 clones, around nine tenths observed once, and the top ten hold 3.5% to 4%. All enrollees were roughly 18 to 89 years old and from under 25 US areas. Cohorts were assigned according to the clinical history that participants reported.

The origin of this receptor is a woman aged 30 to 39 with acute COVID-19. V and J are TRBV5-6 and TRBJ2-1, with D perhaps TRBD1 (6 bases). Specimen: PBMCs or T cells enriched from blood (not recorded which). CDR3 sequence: CASNQGPDRSSYNEQFF. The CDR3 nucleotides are TGTGCCAGCAACCAAGGACCGGACAGAAGCTCCTACAATGAGCAGTTCTTC.